Listed here are 26 T cell receptor beta chains from one sample, sequenced in a study of glioma-infiltrating T cells. Using RNA template, CDR3s of TCR alpha and beta were amplified with iRepertoire arm-PCR. TCRdb independently ran MiXCR on the multiplex PCR reads; one entry per CDR3 protein. The sample shows about 44,000 distinct CDR3 sequences, 20% to 25% of them seen only once. Sample: glioma tissue, nonneoplastic brain tissue, or PBMCs (not recorded which). Source of these receptors: a human donor with low-grade glioma or glioblastoma, undergoing nonglioma brain surgery, or in good health (not recorded which).

By share, this clonotype ranks as medium-sized (0.01 to 0.1%). V is TRBV27 and J is TRBJ2-5; maybe TRBD1 (6 bases). V lost 4 bases to trimming and J lost 2 bases, with 8 bases between them. Germline V gives CDR1 MNHEY, CDR2 SMNVEV (reference sequence). CDR3 length equals 13 residues. CDR3: CASSWTDQETQYF. The CDR3 DNA sequence: TGTGCCAGCAGTTGGACAGATCAAGAGACCCAGTACTTC.

V and J are TRBV4-2 and TRBJ2-5; D is unresolved. Germline V gene data show CDR1 as LGHNA and CDR2 as YNFKEQ. The CDR3 spans 13 residues. V was clipped by 0 bases and J by 9 bases, with 11 bases between them. The DNA of the CDR3 is TGTGCCAGCAGCCAAGAAAATTTGGCGGCCCAGTACTTC. Translated: CASSQENLAAQYF.

This clonotype was detected a few times. The chain joins TRBV12-5 to TRBJ2-7; a weak D match, TRBD1 (5 bases). Trimming took off 4 bases at V and 5 bases at J, with 9 bases between the two ends. This CDR3 is 12 amino acids long. In germline, CDR1 is LGHNT, CDR2 FRNRAP. The CDR3 DNA reads TGTGCTAGTGGTTCAGGGTTCCACGAGCAGTACGTC. Translation: CASGSGFHEQYV.

This clonotype was detected many times. CDR3 bases: TGTGCCAGCAGTTTATCCCCAGGGATAGGCCACGAGCAGTACTTC. Its translation: CASSLSPGIGHEQYF. V is TRBV27 and J is TRBJ2-7; tentatively, D is TRBD1 (5 bases). There are 15 residues in the CDR3. Germline CDR1 reads MNHEY; CDR2 reads SMNVEV (reference sequence). Trimming took 0 bases from V and 5 from J, leaving 14 bases between them.

This clonotype was observed at least ten times. The V gene is TRBV2, the J gene TRBJ1-3; D is ambiguous. The CDR3 contains 17 residues. The ends were cut back, 6 bases at V and 1 base at J, with 19 bases in the middle. CDR1 is SNHLY, CDR2 FYNNEI, per germline. The CDR3 DNA sequence: TGTGCCAGCAGCGCCGGACGGACTCCGTATTCTGGAAACACCATATATTTT. Residues: CASSAGRTPYSGNTIYF.

At least ten counts were recorded for this clonotype. The genes are TRBV7-2 and TRBJ1-1; D is uncertain. V was pared by 5 bases and J by 11 bases, with 18 bases between. Germline loops: CDR1 SGHTA, CDR2 FQGNSA. This CDR3 comprises 13 residues. As DNA, the CDR3 is TGTGCCAGCAGCACGAAACCCGGGCAGAGTGCTTTCTTT. It specifies CASSTKPGQSAFF.

This clonotype was seen repeatedly, ten times or more. V gene TRBV2 combines with J gene TRBJ2-1; either TRBD1 or TRBD2 may fit D (5 bases each). V lost 8 bases and J 8 bases, leaving 16 bases between the germline ends. Germline lookup yields CDR1 SNHLY and CDR2 FYNNEI. This CDR3 is 13 amino acids long. CDR3 coding DNA: TGTGCCAGCCGGGACGACTACCCCGATGAGCAGTTCTTC. It specifies CASRDDYPDEQFF.

This clonotype was detected only a few times. V is TRBV12-3 or TRBV12-4 and J is TRBJ2-2; D is uncertain. The length of the CDR3 is 13 residues. Trimming cost V 3 bases and J 4 bases, with 6 bases left between them. This CDR3 is CASSFDSTGELFF. The CDR3 DNA follows: TGTGCCAGCAGTTTCGACTCCACCGGGGAGCTGTTTTTT.

The chain has TRBV10-2 and TRBJ2-1; TRBD1 agrees at 7 bases. J lost 6 bases, V lost 7 bases, and 0 bases had no gene match. There are 11 residues in the CDR3. Germline lookup yields CDR1 WSHSY and CDR2 SAAADI. In DNA, the CDR3 is TGCGCCAGCAACAGGGGCAATGAGCAGTTCTTC. Translation: CASNRGNEQFF.

This clonotype was recorded at least ten times. Here the CDR3 DNA reads TGTGCCAGCGGCCGCCCGGGACTTTACGAGCAGTACGTC. Protein product: CASGRPGLYEQYV. The rearrangement joins TRBV28 to TRBJ2-7, with a tentative D call TRBD2 (6 bases). V lost 8 bases to trimming and J lost 4 bases, with 15 bases between them. Per germline, CDR1 MDHEN and CDR2 SYDVKM. The CDR3 loop spans 13 amino acids.

This clonotype occurred many times. This rearrangement joins TRBV18 to TRBJ2-7, with 10 nucleotides matching TRBD1. The CDR3 is 16 amino acids. V lost 0 bases, J lost 3 bases, and 5 bases stayed unmatched. Germline CDR1 KGHSH, CDR2 LQKENI. CDR3 region: CASSPPSGTGVYEQYV. The CDR3, as DNA: TGTGCCAGCTCACCACCCAGCGGGACAGGGGTCTACGAGCAGTACGTC.

This clonotype was detected many times. This sequence joins TRBV5-6 and TRBJ2-7; 10 bases are shared with TRBD1. CDR3 length equals 14 residues. With 3 bases clipped from V and 4 bases from J, the junction kept 4 bases outside the gene matches. CDR1 and CDR2 (germline): SGHDT, YYEEEE. CDR3 sequence: CASSSRDRGYEQYF. CDR3 DNA: TGTGCCAGCAGCTCCCGGGACAGGGGATACGAGCAGTACTTC.

This clonotype was counted at least ten times. The chain carries TRBV25-1 and TRBJ2-2, with D possibly matching TRBD2 (6 bases). The CDR3 covers 15 residues. The germline gives CDR1 MGHDK, CDR2 SYGVNS. Trimming removed 6 bases from V and 6 bases from J, with 17 bases in between. This chain's CDR3 is CASSDRDFSPGELFF. The CDR3 coding sequence is TGTGCCAGCAGCGACCGGGACTTCTCCCCCGGGGAGCTGTTTTTT.

This clonotype has only a few counts. The CDR3 nucleotides are TGCGCCAGCAGCGCGGCCGGGAACTACGAGCAGTACTTC. Translated, it gives CASSAAGNYEQYF. The rearrangement joins TRBV4-1 to TRBJ2-7, with D possibly matching TRBD2 (5 bases). Germline CDR1 and CDR2: MGHRA and YSYEKL. This CDR3 comprises 13 residues. V was trimmed by 5 bases and J by 3 bases, leaving 11 bases between them.

In its sample, this clonotype was seen many times. This chain joins TRBV7-9 and TRBJ2-5, with a weak D call TRBD1 (7 bases). The germline CDR1 and CDR2 sequences are SEHNR and FQNEAQ (reference sequence). V lost 4 bases and J lost 5, with 11 bases in between. This CDR3 contains 13 residues. CDR3 bases: TGTGCCAGCAGCTCGACAGGGACTGAGACCCAGTACTTC. Residues: CASSSTGTETQYF.

Points on this clonotype: A read error may produce the germline difference seen at one junction end. The rearrangement joins TRBV20-1 to TRBJ2-1; TRBD2 matches 7 bases. This CDR3 has 14 amino acids. The germline CDR1 and CDR2 sequences are DFQATT and SNEGSKA (reference sequence). CDR3 region: CRARAPGGSHAQFF. The CDR3 region has the DNA TGCCGTGCTAGAGCTCCCGGGGGGTCCCATGCGCAGTTCTTC.

Comments on this clonotype: Because the CDR3 is missing its conserved closing phenylalanine or tryptophan, this is likely a read error. J is TRBJ1-5 and V is TRBV20-1; unclear D gene. CDR1 and CDR2 (germline): DFQATT, SNEGSKA (reference sequence). The ends were cut back, 6 bases at V and 3 bases at J, with 18 bases in the middle. The CDR3 consists of 15 residues. DNA of the CDR3: TGCAGTGCAACAGAACGCATCCAGGACAATCAGCCCCAGCATCTT. Translating gives CSATERIQDNQPQHL.

This clonotype was observed many times. The V call is TRBV27, the J call TRBJ2-7; D not resolved. The length of the CDR3 is 13 residues. V was pared by 2 bases and J by 2 bases, with 7 bases between. Germline V lookup: CDR1 MNHEY, CDR2 SMNVEV (reference sequence). The CDR3 is CASSLGLTYEQYF. In DNA, the CDR3 is TGTGCCAGCAGTTTAGGGCTTACCTACGAGCAGTACTTC.

The table lists this clonotype with many counts. The V call is TRBV12-3 or TRBV12-4, the J call TRBJ1-5; no reliable D call. With 4 bases removed from V and 4 bases from J, the gap between germline ends came to 5 bases. This CDR3 is built from 12 residues. In DNA, the CDR3 is TGTGCCAGCAGTTCCGAGAATCAGCCCCAGCATTTT. It is translated as CASSSENQPQHF.

V is TRBV10-2 and J is TRBJ2-2; 8 nucleotides align to TRBD2. The CDR3 is 15 residues long. Per germline, CDR1 WSHSY and CDR2 SAAADI. CDR3 sequence (DNA): TGCGTTAGCAGAGCCAGCGGGGGCGGAACCGGGGAGCTGTTTTTT. This codes for CVSRASGGGTGELFF.

Worth noting for this clonotype: A much larger clone lies a single base off, so this may be a read error. The gene calls are TRBV18 and TRBJ2-4; 8 bases are shared with TRBD1. CDR1 and CDR2 (germline): KGHSH, LQKENI. With V trimmed by 3 bases and J by 8 bases, 9 bases remained unmatched. The CDR3 extends over 15 amino acids. The CDR3 bases are TGTGCCAGCTCACCGAGGACAGGGATAATAGACATTCAGTACTTC. This gives the protein CASSPRTGIIDIQYF.

This clonotype was picked up many times. This rearrangement joins TRBV20-1 to TRBJ1-5; no firm D call. The CDR3 spans 12 residues. With 6 bases removed from V and 5 bases from J, the gap between germline ends came to 11 bases. CDR1 is DFQATT, CDR2 SNEGSKA, per germline (reference sequence). The CDR3 sequence is CSAKWTDQPQHF. CDR3 in DNA: TGCAGTGCCAAGTGGACGGATCAGCCCCAGCATTTT.

This clonotype was counted at least ten times. The CDR3 sequence is CASSPTGVRTDTQYF. The CDR3 bases are TGTGCCAGCAGCCCTACAGGGGTTCGCACAGATACGCAGTATTTT. J is TRBJ2-3 and V is TRBV3-1, with 7 bases aligning to TRBD1. Germline trimming cut 4 bases from V and 1 base from J; bases unmatched to any gene: 5. The CDR3 consists of 15 residues. Looked up from germline, CDR1 is LGHDT and CDR2 is YNNKEL (reference sequence).

In its sample, this clonotype was seen many times. The V and J genes are TRBV7-2 and TRBJ2-7, with 9 nucleotides matching TRBD1. This CDR3 is 16 amino acids long. With 6 bases clipped from V and 1 base from J, the junction kept 10 bases outside the gene matches. The V gene's germline CDR1 is SGHTA and CDR2 FQGNSA. Here the CDR3 reads CASSLPRDRVSYEQYF. In DNA form, the CDR3 reads TGTGCCAGCAGTTTGCCACGGGACAGGGTTTCCTACGAGCAGTACTTC.

This clonotype has at least ten counts. This rearrangement joins TRBV7-3 to TRBJ1-2, with a possible D match to TRBD1 (5 bases). The CDR3 is 14 residues long. Germline values: CDR1 SGHTA, CDR2 FQGTGA. The V gene lost 1 base and the J gene lost 6 bases, with 12 bases spanning the gap. CDR3: CASSLNPGGDGYTF. The CDR3 coding sequence is TGTGCCAGCAGCTTAAACCCAGGAGGGGATGGCTACACCTTC.

This clonotype has a count of ten or more. This chain connects TRBV7-9 to TRBJ2-7; 11 bases agree with TRBD2. The CDR3 totals 18 residues. In germline, CDR1 is SEHNR, CDR2 FQNEAQ (reference sequence). V lost 6 bases to trimming and J lost 0 bases; unmatched junction nucleotides: 13. The CDR3 here is CASRARTSGSLSSYEQYF. The CDR3 region has the DNA TGTGCCAGCAGAGCGAGGACTAGCGGGTCCTTGAGCTCCTACGAGCAGTACTTC.